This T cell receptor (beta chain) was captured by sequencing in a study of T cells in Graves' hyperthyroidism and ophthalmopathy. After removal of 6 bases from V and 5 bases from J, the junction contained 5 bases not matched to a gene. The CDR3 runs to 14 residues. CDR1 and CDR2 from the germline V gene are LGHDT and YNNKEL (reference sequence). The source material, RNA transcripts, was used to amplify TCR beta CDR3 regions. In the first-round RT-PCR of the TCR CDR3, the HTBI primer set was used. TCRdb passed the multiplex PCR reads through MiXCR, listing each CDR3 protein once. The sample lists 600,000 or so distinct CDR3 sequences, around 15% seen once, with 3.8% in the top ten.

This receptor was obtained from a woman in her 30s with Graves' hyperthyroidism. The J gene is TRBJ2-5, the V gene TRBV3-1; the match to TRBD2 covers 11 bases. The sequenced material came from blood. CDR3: CASRAGLAGETQYF. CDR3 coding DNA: TGTGCCAGCAGGGCAGGACTAGCGGGCGAGACCCAGTACTTC.